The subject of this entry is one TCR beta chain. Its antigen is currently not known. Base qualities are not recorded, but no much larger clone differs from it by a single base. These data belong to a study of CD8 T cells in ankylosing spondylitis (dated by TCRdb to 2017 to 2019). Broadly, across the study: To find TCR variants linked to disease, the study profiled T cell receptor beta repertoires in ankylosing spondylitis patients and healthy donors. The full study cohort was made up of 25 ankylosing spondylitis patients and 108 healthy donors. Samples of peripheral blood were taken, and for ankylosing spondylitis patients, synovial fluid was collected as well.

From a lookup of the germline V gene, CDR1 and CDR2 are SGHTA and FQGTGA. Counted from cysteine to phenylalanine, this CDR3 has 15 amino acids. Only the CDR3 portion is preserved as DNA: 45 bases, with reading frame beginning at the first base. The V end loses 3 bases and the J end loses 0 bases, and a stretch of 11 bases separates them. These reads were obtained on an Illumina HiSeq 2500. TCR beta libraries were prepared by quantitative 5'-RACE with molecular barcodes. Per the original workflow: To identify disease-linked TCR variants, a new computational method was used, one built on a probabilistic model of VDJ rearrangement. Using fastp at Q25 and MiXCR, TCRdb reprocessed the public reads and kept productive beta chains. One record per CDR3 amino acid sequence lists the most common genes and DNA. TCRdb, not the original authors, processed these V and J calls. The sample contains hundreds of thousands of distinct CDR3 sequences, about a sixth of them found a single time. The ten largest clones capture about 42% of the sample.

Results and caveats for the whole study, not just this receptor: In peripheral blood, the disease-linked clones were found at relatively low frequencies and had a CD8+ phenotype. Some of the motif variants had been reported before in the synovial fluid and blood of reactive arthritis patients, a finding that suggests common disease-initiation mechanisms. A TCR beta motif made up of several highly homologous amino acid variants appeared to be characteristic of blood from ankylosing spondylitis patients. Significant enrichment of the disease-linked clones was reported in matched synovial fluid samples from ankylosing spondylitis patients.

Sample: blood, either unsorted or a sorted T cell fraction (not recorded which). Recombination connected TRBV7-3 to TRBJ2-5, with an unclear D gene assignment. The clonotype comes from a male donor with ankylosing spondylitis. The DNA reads TGTGCCAGCAGCTTGGGTATGGTGTACCAAGAGACCCAGTACTTC. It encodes CASSLGMVYQETQYF.